The rows below give T cell receptor beta chains drawn from one sample of a study of monozygotic twins with cystic fibrosis. The repertoire was sequenced with immunoSEQ multiplex PCR; TCRdb's copy has only in-frame clones and lacks some. Among around 25,000 clones listed, around 96% were seen once. Specimen: blood. The source is a girl aged 2 to 9 with cystic fibrosis. Both conserved end residues are part of each CDR3. D genes are given only for firm matches. Size is stated for part of the rows, as once, few or many counts, or as a class when the clone is expanded.

V	D	J	size	CDR3	DNA
TRBV10-2	TRBD2	TRBJ2-1	-	CASSEGLAGYNEQFF	TGCGCCAGCAGTGAAGGACTAGCGGGGTACAATGAGCAGTTCTTC
TRBV4-1	TRBD2	TRBJ2-7	-	CASSQELAGTYEQYF	TGCGCCAGCAGCCAAGAACTAGCGGGTACCTACGAGCAGTACTTC
TRBV25-1	-	TRBJ2-7	-	CASSRISPGGAPYEQYF	TGTGCCAGCAGCCGAATATCCCCGGGGGGCGCACCCTACGAGCAGTACTTC
TRBV10-3	-	TRBJ2-7	-	CAISPSYEQYF	TGTGCCATCAGTCCCAGCTACGAGCAGTACTTC
TRBV14	-	TRBJ1-5	once	CASSQDSVLVYSNQPQHF	TGTGCCAGCAGCCAAGATTCCGTGTTGGTCTATAGCAATCAGCCCCAGCATTTT
TRBV16	-	TRBJ1-1	-	CASSLSEVGVAFF	TGTGCCAGCAGCCTGTCGGAGGTTGGGGTAGCTTTCTTT
TRBV18	-	TRBJ2-2	-	CASSPYTGKNTGELFF	TGTGCCAGCTCACCATATACCGGGAAGAACACCGGGGAGCTGTTTTTT
TRBV6-6	-	TRBJ2-5	-	CASSAPSKGRGTQYF	TGTGCCAGCAGTGCCCCCTCGAAGGGGCGGGGGACCCAGTACTTC
TRBV28	-	TRBJ2-3	-	CASNPAAHPGDTQYF	TGTGCCAGCAACCCCGCGGCCCACCCGGGGGATACGCAGTATTTT
TRBV6-5	-	TRBJ2-5	-	CASSLEGRSETQYF	TGTGCCAGCAGCCTGGAGGGGAGGTCAGAGACCCAGTACTTC
TRBV12-5	-	TRBJ2-2	-	CASDQRTSPGELFF	TGTGCTAGTGATCAGAGAACTAGCCCCGGGGAGCTGTTTTTT
TRBV9	-	TRBJ1-2	-	CASSVTAYGYTF	TGTGCCAGCAGCGTGACAGCGTATGGCTACACCTTC
TRBV25-1	-	TRBJ1-2	-	CASGENIAFSGYTF	TGTGCCAGCGGGGAAAACATTGCGTTCTCTGGCTACACCTTC
TRBV6-5	TRBD1	TRBJ1-2	-	CASRGTGGNYGYTF	TGTGCCAGCAGGGGAACAGGGGGGAACTATGGCTACACCTTC
TRBV5-1	-	TRBJ2-2	-	CASSSETGLNTGELFF	TGCGCCAGCAGCTCCGAGACTGGCCTTAACACCGGGGAGCTGTTTTTT
TRBV14	-	TRBJ1-2	-	CASSSVGHWGYTF	TGTGCCAGCAGTTCCGTAGGGCACTGGGGCTACACCTTC
TRBV4-3	-	TRBJ2-7	-	CASSQVIGGGLYEQYF	TGCGCCAGCAGCCAAGTCATCGGGGGCGGGTTGTACGAGCAGTACTTC
TRBV19	-	TRBJ2-5	-	CASSSEGGETQYF	TGTGCCAGTAGCTCCGAGGGGGGAGAGACCCAGTACTTC
TRBV5-1	-	TRBJ2-7	-	CASSHFEGASYEQYF	TGCGCCAGCAGCCACTTTGAGGGTGCCTCCTACGAGCAGTACTTC
TRBV10-2	-	TRBJ1-4	-	CATRGQGLNEKLFF	TGCGCCACCAGAGGCCAGGGTTTAAATGAAAAACTGTTTTTT
TRBV2	TRBD1	TRBJ1-5	-	CASRVDRVPNQPQHF	TGTGCCAGCAGGGTCGACAGGGTCCCCAATCAGCCCCAGCATTTT
TRBV9	TRBD1	TRBJ1-1	-	CASSRGTGISGTEAFF	TGTGCCAGCAGCAGGGGGACAGGTATAAGTGGGACTGAAGCTTTCTTT
TRBV2	-	TRBJ2-3	-	CASSDRARVATDTQYF	TGTGCCAGCAGTGACCGGGCCAGGGTGGCCACAGATACGCAGTATTTT
TRBV5-6	-	TRBJ2-7	-	CASSLGGGTYEQYF	TGTGCCAGCAGCTTAGGGGGAGGAACTTACGAGCAGTACTTC
TRBV10-3	-	TRBJ2-7	-	CAIKEGVSSYEQYF	TGTGCCATCAAAGAGGGCGTTAGCTCCTACGAGCAGTACTTC
TRBV27	-	TRBJ1-1	-	CASSSRGPGARVNTEAFF	TGTGCCAGCAGTTCAAGGGGTCCGGGGGCGCGGGTGAACACTGAAGCTTTCTTT
TRBV12-5	-	TRBJ1-1	-	CASGLKPLGRRVQDTEAFF	TGTGCTAGTGGTTTGAAACCCCTAGGGCGAAGGGTCCAGGACACTGAAGCTTTCTTT
TRBV12-5	-	TRBJ2-1	-	CASGPPLRQFF	TGTGCTAGTGGTCCCCCCCTAAGGCAGTTCTTC
TRBV30	-	TRBJ2-1	-	CAWFPGGHYNEQFF	TGTGCCTGGTTCCCGGGCGGACACTACAATGAGCAGTTCTTC
TRBV30	-	TRBJ2-2	once	CAWSVKGAGELFF	TGTGCCTGGAGTGTAAAGGGGGCCGGGGAGCTGTTTTTT
TRBV27	-	TRBJ2-7	-	CASSLGGDYEQYF	TGTGCCAGCAGTTTAGGAGGGGACTACGAGCAGTACTTC
TRBV4-1	TRBD1	TRBJ1-1	once	CASSQLIPGGLRNTEAFF	TGCGCCAGCAGCCAATTAATACCAGGGGGCTTGAGGAACACTGAAGCTTTCTTT
TRBV28	-	TRBJ2-7	-	CASSYLGGPGEQYF	TGTGCCAGCAGCTACCTCGGGGGGCCGGGCGAGCAGTACTTC
TRBV27	-	TRBJ1-1	-	CASRSQGLYTEAFF	TGTGCCAGCAGGAGTCAGGGTTTGTACACTGAAGCTTTCTTT
TRBV28	TRBD1	TRBJ2-2	-	CASSPGQRLLGELFF	TGTGCCAGCAGCCCGGGACAGAGATTGCTCGGGGAGCTGTTTTTT
TRBV27	TRBD1	TRBJ1-5	-	CASSPLTGGFFQPQHF	TGTGCCAGCAGTCCTTTAACAGGGGGCTTTTTTCAGCCCCAGCATTTT
TRBV7-7	TRBD1	TRBJ1-1	-	CASSRDRNTEAFF	TGTGCCAGCAGCCGGGACAGGAACACTGAAGCTTTCTTT
TRBV18	TRBD1	TRBJ1-1	-	CASSRQQGANTEAFF	TGTGCCAGCTCGCGCCAACAGGGGGCCAACACTGAAGCTTTCTTT
TRBV2	-	TRBJ1-1	-	CASSEGSSGGTEAFF	TGTGCCAGCAGTGAAGGGAGCAGTGGGGGCACTGAAGCTTTCTTT
TRBV11-2	TRBD2	TRBJ2-1	-	CASSSVGTSGSNEQFF	TGTGCCAGCAGCTCGGTGGGGACTAGCGGGAGTAATGAGCAGTTCTTC
TRBV19	-	TRBJ1-1	-	CASSIVSLADSLMNTEAFF	TGTGCCAGTAGTATAGTCTCCCTCGCCGACAGCCTCATGAACACTGAAGCTTTCTTT
TRBV19	TRBD2	TRBJ2-1	-	CASRAWLAGVGEQFF	TGTGCCAGTAGGGCCTGGCTAGCGGGAGTGGGTGAGCAGTTCTTC
TRBV6-5	-	TRBJ2-5	once	CASSHRGPQETQYF	TGTGCCAGCAGCCACCGGGGGCCACAGGAGACCCAGTACTTC
TRBV6-5	-	TRBJ2-7	-	CASSYPPGSLYEQYF	TGTGCCAGCAGTTACCCACCCGGATCCCTCTACGAGCAGTACTTC
TRBV5-1	-	TRBJ1-2	once	CASSLVRGTNYGYTF	TGCGCCAGCAGCTTGGTCAGGGGCACAAACTATGGCTACACCTTC
TRBV18	-	TRBJ2-1	-	CASSPRGWQGPSSNEQFF	TGTGCCAGCTCACCAAGGGGCTGGCAGGGGCCTTCTTCCAATGAGCAGTTCTTC
TRBV2	TRBD1	TRBJ2-1	once	CASSPTGGRYNEQFF	TGTGCCAGCAGCCCGACAGGGGGGAGGTACAATGAGCAGTTCTTC
TRBV19	-	TRBJ1-3	-	CASSFSDSGNTIYF	TGTGCCAGTAGTTTCAGTGACTCTGGAAACACCATATATTTT
TRBV7-8	TRBD1	TRBJ1-2	-	CASSTSGQGARGYTF	TGTGCCAGCAGCACTTCAGGACAGGGGGCAAGAGGCTACACCTTC
TRBV11-1	-	TRBJ2-1	-	CASSLRGWSNEQFF	TGTGCCAGCAGCTTACGGGGTTGGTCCAATGAGCAGTTCTTC
TRBV7-9	-	TRBJ1-2	-	CASSGRGHQDYTF	TGTGCCAGCAGCGGCCGGGGACACCAGGACTACACCTTC
TRBV29-1	-	TRBJ1-1	-	CSAGMALYTEAFF	TGCAGCGCCGGCATGGCCCTGTACACTGAAGCTTTCTTT
TRBV28	-	TRBJ2-7	-	CASSSYRAAYEQYF	TGTGCCAGCAGTTCTTACAGGGCGGCCTACGAGCAGTACTTC
TRBV29-1	TRBD1	TRBJ2-7	-	CSVQQTGGNEQYF	TGCAGCGTTCAACAGACAGGGGGCAACGAGCAGTACTTC
TRBV28	-	TRBJ2-5	-	CASSYRPHGGETQYF	TGTGCCAGCAGTTATCGGCCCCACGGCGGAGAGACCCAGTACTTC
TRBV5-1	-	TRBJ2-7	-	CASRQAGSGIEQYF	TGCGCCAGCAGGCAAGCAGGGTCGGGTATTGAGCAGTACTTC
TRBV28	-	TRBJ2-7	-	CASSPHPSYEQYF	TGTGCCAGCAGTCCCCACCCCTCCTACGAGCAGTACTTC
TRBV15	-	TRBJ2-7	-	CATSRVAGLNSYEQYF	TGTGCCACCAGCAGAGTTGCGGGACTCAACTCCTACGAGCAGTACTTC
TRBV30	-	TRBJ2-7	-	CAWTTSYEQYF	TGTGCCTGGACAACCTCCTACGAGCAGTACTTC
TRBV14	-	TRBJ2-5	-	CASSPDSAKKTQYF	TGTGCCAGCAGCCCGGACAGTGCCAAGAAGACCCAGTACTTC